Sequencing of this T cell receptor beta chain was carried out in a study of blood T cell repertoires in COVID-19. Produced via immunoSEQ multiplex PCR; TCRdb's table is partial and in-frame only. Among tens of thousands of clones listed, 87% were seen once. With V trimmed by 4 bases and J by 2 bases, 4 bases remained unmatched. Germline CDR1 and CDR2: SGHNT and YYREEE (reference sequence). This CDR3 contains 14 residues. The sample taken for sequencing was peripheral blood. This TCR was sampled from a human donor with acute or convalescent COVID-19. The donor label of this sample is uncertain. The genes are TRBV5-4 and TRBJ2-7, with 9 nucleotides matching TRBD1. CDR3 sequence reads: CASSVQGATYEQYF. Written as DNA, the CDR3 is TGTGCCAGCAGCGTACAGGGGGCAACCTACGAGCAGTACTTC. The full variable domain, its missing parts supplied by reference TRBV5-4 and TRBJ2-7, is ETGVTQSPTHLIKTRGQQVTLRCSSQSGHNTVSWYQQALGQGPQFIFQYYREEENGRGNFPPRFSGLQFPNYSSELNVNALELDDSALYLCASSVQGATYEQYFGPGTRLTVT.